Listed here are 10 T cell receptor beta chains from one sample, sequenced in a study of T-cell memory formation after mild COVID-19 (dated by TCRdb to the early 2020s). The receptor library was made with 5' RACE. Data came from an Illumina NovaSeq 6000. TCRdb reprocessed the public reads (quality trimming at Q25 with fastp, clone calling with MiXCR) and kept in-frame beta chains. Each entry merges the rows of one CDR3 protein and shows their most common DNA and genes. Across this sample there are about 500,000 distinct CDR3 sequences, with approximately 20% seen only once. The ten largest make up around 12% of the sample. Sequenced: PBMCs or a T cell subset sorted from them (not recorded which). These receptors all stem from an adult woman who had mild COVID-19 (a few samples of this study predate the infection). The sample titles of this study are shuffled in the database, so cell type and time point are left out; the donor was told from shared clones.

The chain recombines TRBV18 with TRBJ2-5, with 9 positions matching TRBD2. This CDR3 has 16 residues. Germline CDR1 reads KGHSH; CDR2 reads LQKENI. V shed 4 bases, J shed 5 bases, and the junction held 11 bases outside the gene matches. This chain's CDR3 is CASSQGLALRGETQYF. CDR3 coding DNA: TGTGCCAGCTCACAAGGACTAGCGCTTAGAGGGGAGACCCAGTACTTC.

This clonotype was detected ten times or more. V is TRBV11-2 and J is TRBJ2-7; D is uncertain. This CDR3 has 15 residues. The V and J ends lost 0 bases and 2 bases respectively, with 11 bases between them. Germline V lookup: CDR1 SGHAT, CDR2 FQNNGV. CDR3 loop: CASSLDRAPAYEQYF. The CDR3 DNA reads TGTGCCAGCAGCTTAGATAGGGCTCCCGCCTACGAGCAGTACTTC. Variable domain in full (rest from reference TRBV11-2 and TRBJ2-7): EAGVAQSPRYKIIEKRQSVAFWCNPISGHATLYWYQQILGQGPKLLIQFQNNGVVDDSQLPKDRFSAERLKGVDSTLKIQPAKLEDSAVYLCASSLDRAPAYEQYFGPGTRLTVT.

This chain joins TRBV20-1 and TRBJ2-5, with a possible D match to TRBD1 (7 bases). V lost 5 bases and J 10 bases, leaving 20 bases between the germline ends. The germline V gene has CDR1 DFQATT and CDR2 SNEGSKA (reference sequence). The CDR3 is made up of 13 amino acids. The CDR3 region is CSAPGEDAGGQYF. CDR3 sequence (DNA): TGCAGTGCTCCCGGGGAGGACGCAGGGGGCCAGTACTTC.

In its sample, this clonotype was seen a few times. The V gene is TRBV28, the J gene TRBJ2-7; D is undetermined. V was clipped by 9 bases and J by 3 bases, with 18 bases between them. This CDR3 is built from 14 residues. CDR1 is MDHEN and CDR2 is SYDVKM in the germline V gene. CDR3 coding DNA: TGTGCCAGGGGGTCTAGTAGGGTAGTCTACGAGCAGTACTTC. As protein: CARGSSRVVYEQYF.

The rearrangement links TRBV7-2 to TRBJ2-3; possibly TRBD2 for D (6 bases). Trimming removed 3 bases at V and 4 bases at J, with 17 bases between. The germline gives CDR1 SGHTA, CDR2 FQGNSA. The CDR3 runs to 16 residues. Here the CDR3 reads CASSFIGTLKADTQYF. The CDR3 DNA sequence: TGTGCCAGCAGCTTCATCGGGACTCTCAAAGCAGATACGCAGTATTTT.

The V call is TRBV14, the J call TRBJ2-2, with a weak D call TRBD1 (5 bases). The V end was cut by 0 bases, the J end by 7 bases, with 12 bases between. The CDR3 contains 15 residues. CDR1 is SGHDN, CDR2 FVKESK, per germline. The CDR3 DNA is TGTGCCAGCAGCCAAGAACTCCCACAGGACGGGGAGCTGTTTTTT. Encoded protein: CASSQELPQDGELFF.

The CDR3 spells CASSVRGSGGEAFF. In DNA form, the CDR3 reads TGTGCCAGCAGCGTAAGGGGATCCGGAGGTGAAGCTTTCTTT. The chain couples TRBV9 to TRBJ1-1; D perhaps matches TRBD1 (5 bases). The CDR3 length is 14 residues. Trimming cost V 1 base and J 7 bases, with 14 bases left between them. Germline-derived CDR1 and CDR2 are SGDLS and YYNGEE.

This clonotype was found a few times. J is TRBJ1-1 and V is TRBV5-1, with unresolved D. Germline V gives CDR1 SGHRS, CDR2 YFSETQ. This CDR3 is 16 amino acids long. Trimming shortened V by 0 bases and J by 2 bases, and 14 bases separated the two germline ends. The CDR3 region is CASSLGSVGYNTEAFF. The DNA of the CDR3 is TGCGCCAGCAGCTTGGGGTCGGTTGGTTACAACACTGAAGCTTTCTTT.

This chain uses TRBV10-3 with TRBJ2-7; D is ambiguous. V was cut by 3 bases and J by 0 bases, with 12 bases left in between. The CDR3 length is 15 residues. CDR1 is ENHRY, CDR2 SYGVKD, per germline. For the CDR3, the DNA is TGTGCCATCAGTGAAAGGGCATGGAGCTCCTACGAGCAGTACTTC. Amino acids: CAISERAWSSYEQYF.

This sequence joins TRBV7-3 and TRBJ2-1; a possible D gene is TRBD2 (6 bases). V gave up 5 bases and J gave up 6 bases, with 17 bases separating them. Looked up from germline, CDR1 is SGHTA and CDR2 is FQGTGA. This CDR3 has 15 residues. The CDR3 reads CASSQDYGTVNEQFF. The CDR3 DNA follows: TGTGCCAGCAGCCAGGACTACGGAACGGTCAATGAGCAGTTCTTC.